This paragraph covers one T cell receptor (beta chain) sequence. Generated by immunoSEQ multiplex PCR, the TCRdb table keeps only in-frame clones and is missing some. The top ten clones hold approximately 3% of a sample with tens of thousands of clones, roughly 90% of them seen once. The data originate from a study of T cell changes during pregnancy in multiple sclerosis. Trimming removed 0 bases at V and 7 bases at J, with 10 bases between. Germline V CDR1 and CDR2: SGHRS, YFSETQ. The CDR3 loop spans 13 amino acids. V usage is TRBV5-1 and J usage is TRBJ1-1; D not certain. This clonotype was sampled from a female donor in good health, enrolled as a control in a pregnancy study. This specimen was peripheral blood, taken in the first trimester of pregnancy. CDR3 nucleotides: TGCGCCAGCAGCTTGGGAGAGGGCTTTGAAGCTTTCTTT. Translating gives CASSLGEGFEAFF.